Included here is one T cell receptor (beta chain) sequence, with context. Its antigen is not known. These data come from a study of CD8+ T cells in alopecia areata. Turning to the study itself: Among treated patients, oral tofacitinib was administered at 5 to 10 mg twice daily.

cDNA serving as the sequencing template came from extracted, reverse transcribed RNA. Method: immunoSEQ multiplex PCR; TCRdb's copy keeps in-frame clones and lacks some. This repertoire shows 180,000 or so clones, approximately 49% found once; its top ten account for over 9.5%. As for treatment: oral pan-JAK inhibitor, 5-10 mg twice daily. With 4 bases clipped from V and 3 bases from J, the junction kept 6 bases outside the gene matches. CDR3 length: 17 amino acids. In germline, CDR1 is MNHEY, CDR2 SMNVEV (reference sequence). Notes on the study in general: The link between baseline CD8+ expansion and response remains uncertain with one nonresponder. Higher clonality was seen in lesional scalp than in normal scalp, especially in alopecia totalis/universalis. Scalp and blood samples kept many expanded lesional clones throughout tofacitinib.

The source is a human donor with alopecia areata. The chain uses TRBV27 and TRBJ2-1; 13 bases fit TRBD2. Source: CD8+ T cells sorted from blood, taken around week 52, from a patient treated with tofacitinib. The CDR3 nucleotides read TGTGCCAGCAGTTCACTAGCGGGGGGGGTTATCTACAATGAGCAGTTCTTC. It encodes CASSSLAGGVIYNEQFF.